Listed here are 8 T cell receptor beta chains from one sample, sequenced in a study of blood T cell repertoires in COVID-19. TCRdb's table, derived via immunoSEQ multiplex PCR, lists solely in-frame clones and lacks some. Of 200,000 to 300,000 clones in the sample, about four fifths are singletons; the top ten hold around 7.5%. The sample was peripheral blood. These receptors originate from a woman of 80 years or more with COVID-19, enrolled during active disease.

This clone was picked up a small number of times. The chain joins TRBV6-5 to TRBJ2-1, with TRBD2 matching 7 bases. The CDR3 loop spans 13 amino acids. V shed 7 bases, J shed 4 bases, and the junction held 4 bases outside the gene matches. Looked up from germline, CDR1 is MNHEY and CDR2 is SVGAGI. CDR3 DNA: TGTGCCAGCACCCGGGGGGTTTACAATGAGCAGTTCTTC. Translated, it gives CASTRGVYNEQFF.

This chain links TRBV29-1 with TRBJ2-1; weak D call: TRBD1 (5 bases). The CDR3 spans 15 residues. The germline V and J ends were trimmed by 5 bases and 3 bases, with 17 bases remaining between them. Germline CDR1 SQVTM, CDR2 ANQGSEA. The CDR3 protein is CSVQRQDQGYNEQFF. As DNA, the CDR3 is TGCAGCGTTCAACGCCAAGACCAGGGCTACAATGAGCAGTTCTTC.

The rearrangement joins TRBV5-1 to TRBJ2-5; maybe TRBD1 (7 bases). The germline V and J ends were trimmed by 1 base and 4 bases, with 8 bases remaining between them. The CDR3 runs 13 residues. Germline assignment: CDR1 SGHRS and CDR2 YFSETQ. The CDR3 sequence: CASSLQGGETQYF. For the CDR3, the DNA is TGCGCCAGCAGCTTGCAGGGGGGAGAGACCCAGTACTTC.

The CDR3 protein is CAWGVGRETQYF. The CDR3 nucleotides are TGTGCCTGGGGGGTCGGGAGGGAGACCCAGTACTTC. The genes are TRBV30 and TRBJ2-5, with 7 bases lining up with TRBD2. The CDR3 extends over 12 amino acids. V dropped 5 bases and J dropped 5; count of bases not matched to a gene: 5. The germline V gene encodes CDR1 GTSNPN and CDR2 SVGIG (reference sequence). Together with reference TRBV30 and TRBJ2-5, the CDR3 gives the full variable domain: SQTIHQWPATLVQPVGSPLSLECTVEGTSNPNLYWYRQAAGRGLQLLFYSVGIGQISSEVPQNLSASRPQDRQFILSSKKLLLSDSGFYLCAWGVGRETQYFGPGTRLLVL.

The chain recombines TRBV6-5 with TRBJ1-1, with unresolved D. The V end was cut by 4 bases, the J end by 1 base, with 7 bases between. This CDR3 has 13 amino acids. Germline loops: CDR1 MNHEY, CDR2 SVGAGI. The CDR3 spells CASSSLGNTEAFF. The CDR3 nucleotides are TGTGCCAGCAGTTCCCTCGGGAACACTGAAGCTTTCTTT.

CDR3 residues: CASSRTGTANYGYTF. In nucleotides, the CDR3 is TGTGCCAGCAGCAGAACTGGGACAGCAAACTATGGCTACACCTTC. The chain has TRBV11-1 and TRBJ1-2, with 7 bases identical to TRBD1. The CDR3 length is 15 residues. The germline V gene encodes CDR1 SGHAT and CDR2 FQDESV (reference sequence). The V and J ends lost 5 bases and 2 bases, in that order; junction bases with no gene match: 8.

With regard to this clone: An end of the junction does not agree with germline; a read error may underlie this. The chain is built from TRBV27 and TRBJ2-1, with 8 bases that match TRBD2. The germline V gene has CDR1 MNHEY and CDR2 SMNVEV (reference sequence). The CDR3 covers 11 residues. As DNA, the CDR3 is TGTGCCAGCAGTCATCGGGAGGGCCTAATCTTC. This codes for CASSHREGLIF.

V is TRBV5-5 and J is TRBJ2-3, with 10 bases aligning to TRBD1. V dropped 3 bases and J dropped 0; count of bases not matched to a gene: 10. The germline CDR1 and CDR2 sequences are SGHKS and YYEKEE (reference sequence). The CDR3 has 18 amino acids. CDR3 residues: CASSSKDRGEISTDTQYF. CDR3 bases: TGTGCCAGCAGCTCCAAGGACAGGGGGGAGATAAGCACAGATACGCAGTATTTT.